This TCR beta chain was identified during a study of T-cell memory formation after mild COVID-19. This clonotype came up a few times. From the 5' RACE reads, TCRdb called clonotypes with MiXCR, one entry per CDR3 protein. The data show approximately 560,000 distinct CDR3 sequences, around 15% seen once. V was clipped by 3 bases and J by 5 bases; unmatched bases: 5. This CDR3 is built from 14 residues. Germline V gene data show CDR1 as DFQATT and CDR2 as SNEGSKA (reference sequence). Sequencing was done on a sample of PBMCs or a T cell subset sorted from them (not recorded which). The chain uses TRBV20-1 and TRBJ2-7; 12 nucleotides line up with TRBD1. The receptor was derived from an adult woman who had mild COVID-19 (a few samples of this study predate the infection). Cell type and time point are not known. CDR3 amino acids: CSASPGTGGHEQYF. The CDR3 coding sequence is TGCAGTGCTAGCCCCGGGACAGGGGGCCACGAGCAGTACTTC.